Below are 12 T cell receptor beta chains sequenced from a single sample in a study of human T cells and chemical hapten exposure. TCRdb ran MiXCR on the RACE reads and lists one entry per CDR3 protein. This table holds over 50,000 distinct CDR3 sequences, approximately 10% found once. Time point reported: patch test 1, 2 weeks after DPC sensitization. Documented treatment: therapeutic diphenylcyclopropenone sensitization with weekly scalp DPC. Total RNA was isolated from unfractionated whole blood. This specimen was whole blood, taken in connection with sensitization to the hapten diphenylcyclopropenone (DPC). Every receptor here comes from a woman in her thirties or forties with alopecia areata. Some clones in this sample may be carry-over from other donors' samples.

This clonotype occurred a few times. J is TRBJ1-4 and V is TRBV19; 8 bases align to TRBD1. This CDR3 is 15 amino acids long. Germline V gene data show CDR1 as LNHDA and CDR2 as SQIVND (reference sequence). Trimming removed 5 bases from V and 2 bases from J; junction bases left unmatched: 4. CDR3 nucleotides: TGTGCCAGTAGTGCGGACAGGGTCACTAATGAAAAACTGTTTTTT. Translating gives CASSADRVTNEKLFF.

This clonotype was recorded many times. The V gene is TRBV4-2, the J gene TRBJ1-1, with 10 bases that match TRBD1. Germline loops: CDR1 LGHNA, CDR2 YNFKEQ. This CDR3 region has 11 residues. The trim removed 7 bases at V and 11 bases at J, leaving 4 bases unmatched. The CDR3 spells CASTGTGVAFF. The CDR3 nucleotides are TGTGCCAGCACCGGGACAGGGGTGGCTTTCTTT.

The genes are TRBV5-6 and TRBJ1-4; D remains ambiguous. In germline, CDR1 is SGHDT, CDR2 YYEEEE. Trimming shortened V by 3 bases and J by 8 bases, and 8 bases separated the two germline ends. This CDR3 is built from 12 residues. The chain's CDR3 is CASSSLGEKLFF. CDR3 coding DNA: TGTGCCAGCAGCTCCCTCGGCGAAAAACTGTTTTTT.

This clonotype was observed a few times. The chain joins TRBV29-1 to TRBJ2-1; TRBD2 aligns across 13 bases. V lost 0 bases, J lost 10 bases, and 6 bases stayed unmatched. This CDR3 has 15 residues. Germline lookup yields CDR1 SQVTM and CDR2 ANQGSEA. CDR3 sequence (DNA): TGCAGCGTTGAAGAAACTAGCGGGAGGGCCACCGAGCAGTTCTTC. Translated: CSVEETSGRATEQFF.

The chain links TRBV3-1 to TRBJ2-7; D gene uncertain. The CDR3 covers 11 residues. The germline V and J ends were trimmed by 3 bases and 4 bases, with 4 bases remaining between them. From germline, CDR1 is LGHDT and CDR2 YNNKEL (reference sequence). The CDR3 nucleotides read TGTGCCAGCAGCCAGCAGTACGAGCAGTACTTC. Protein sequence: CASSQQYEQYF.

This chain links TRBV12-3 or TRBV12-4 with TRBJ1-2, with D perhaps TRBD1 (6 bases). This CDR3 comprises 13 residues. V was trimmed by 7 bases and J by 7 bases, leaving 16 bases between them. The chain's CDR3 is CASTMGAAGGYTF. The CDR3 DNA is TGTGCCAGCACCATGGGGGCGGCAGGTGGCTACACCTTC.

This clonotype appeared many times. The genes are TRBV6-2 or TRBV6-3 and TRBJ2-7; 7 bases align to TRBD1. The J segment lost 0 bases and the V segment lost 2 bases, leaving 7 bases of the junction unmatched. CDR3 length: 16 amino acids. Germline CDR1 MNHEY, CDR2 SVGEGT. CDR3: CASSYPRGTASYEQYF. DNA of the CDR3: TGTGCCAGCAGTTACCCCCGAGGGACAGCCTCCTACGAGCAGTACTTC.

V and J are TRBV24-1 and TRBJ2-1; TRBD1 or TRBD2 may be the D gene (5 bases each). The CDR3 runs 15 residues. Germline V lookup: CDR1 KGHDR, CDR2 SFDVKD. The V and J ends lost 1 base and 6 bases respectively, with 12 bases between them. CDR3 in amino acids: CATSDLMGPSNEQFF. CDR3 nucleotide sequence: TGTGCCACCAGTGATTTAATGGGACCGAGCAATGAGCAGTTCTTC.

Only a few counts were recorded for this clonotype. This chain links TRBV12-3 or TRBV12-4 with TRBJ2-1; 8 nucleotides align to TRBD2. The V and J ends lost 6 bases and 6 bases, in that order; junction bases with no gene match: 7. The CDR3 is 14 residues long. The chain's CDR3 is CASRRSGSPNEQFF. CDR3 sequence (DNA): TGTGCCAGCAGAAGGAGCGGGAGTCCCAATGAGCAGTTCTTC.

This chain uses TRBV7-8 with TRBJ2-1; perhaps TRBD2 as D (6 bases). Germline CDR1 and CDR2: SGHVS and FQNEAQ. V lost 1 base and J lost 12, with 13 bases in between. This CDR3 comprises 13 residues. The chain's CDR3 is CASSLDSAGRQFF. The DNA for the CDR3 is TGTGCCAGCAGCTTAGACTCGGCCGGGAGGCAGTTCTTC.

This sequence joins TRBV12-3 or TRBV12-4 and TRBJ2-5, with D possibly called TRBD1 or TRBD2 (5 bases each). This CDR3 is built from 11 residues. V was pared by 8 bases and J by 4 bases, with 8 bases between. The chain's CDR3 is CASGTLETQYF. CDR3 DNA sequence: TGTGCCAGCGGGACGTTAGAGACCCAGTACTTC.

This sequence joins TRBV27 and TRBJ2-3, with 15 bases that match TRBD2. The CDR3 consists of 18 residues. The germline V gene encodes CDR1 MNHEY and CDR2 SMNVEV (reference sequence). With V trimmed by 9 bases and J by 1 base, 11 bases remained unmatched. This CDR3 reads CASPRTSGRAGGTDTQYF. CDR3 sequence (DNA): TGTGCCAGTCCAAGGACTAGCGGGAGGGCCGGGGGCACAGATACGCAGTATTTT.